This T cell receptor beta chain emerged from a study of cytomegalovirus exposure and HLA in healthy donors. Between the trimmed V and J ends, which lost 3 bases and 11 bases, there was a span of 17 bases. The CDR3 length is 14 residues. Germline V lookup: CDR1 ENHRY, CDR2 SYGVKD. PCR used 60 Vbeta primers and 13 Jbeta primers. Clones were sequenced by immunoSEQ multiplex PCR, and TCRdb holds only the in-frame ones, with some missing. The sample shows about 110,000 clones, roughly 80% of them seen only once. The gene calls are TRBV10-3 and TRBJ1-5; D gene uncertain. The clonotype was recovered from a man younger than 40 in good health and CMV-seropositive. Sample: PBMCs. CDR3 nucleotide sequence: TGTGCCATCAGTGACTCGGTCCAAGCGAAAACCCAGCATTTT. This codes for CAISDSVQAKTQHF.